Following are 4 T cell receptor beta chains from one sample sequenced in a study of PD-L1 blockade in urothelial cancer (dated by TCRdb to 2017 to 2019). Receptor amplification or capture employed the immunoSEQ multiplex PCR assay. TCRdb took over this immuneACCESS table, retaining in-frame rearrangements with V and J assigned. Such tables are incomplete; in checked studies, under half of the missing clones stem from an unresolved V gene, and the remainder is unexplained. Counted in this sample were approximately 67,000 clones; roughly 86% of them appeared once. The ten top clones hold around 14% of the sample. In light of the paper, this sample's time point label describes: pretreatment peripheral blood. The sequenced sample was PBMCs, obtained around atezolizumab (anti-PD-L1) treatment. The receptor source for this set is a man aged 55 to 70 with urothelial cancer.

This sequence joins TRBV28 and TRBJ1-3, with 8 positions matching TRBD1. CDR1 and CDR2 (germline): MDHEN, SYDVKM. This CDR3 has 17 residues. J lost 1 base, V lost 1 base, and 6 bases had no gene match. CDR3 in amino acids: CASSLSRDRISGNTIYF. CDR3 coding DNA: TGTGCCAGCAGTTTATCCCGGGACAGGATTTCTGGAAACACCATATATTTT.

This clone was seen once. V and J are TRBV5-1 and TRBJ2-5, with 9 nucleotides matching TRBD2. The V segment lost 0 bases and the J segment 4 bases; nucleotides outside the gene matches: 4. The CDR3 is made up of 15 amino acids. Germline CDR1 is SGHRS and CDR2 is YFSETQ. This chain's CDR3 is CASSLASGDLETQYF. The CDR3 DNA follows: TGCGCCAGCAGCTTGGCTAGCGGGGATTTAGAGACCCAGTACTTC.

CDR3 coding DNA: TGCGCCAGCAGTGAAGCCCTAGCGGGGGGTATCAATGAGCAGTTCTTC. This gives the protein CASSEALAGGINEQFF. This chain joins TRBV10-2 and TRBJ2-1, with 11 bases lining up with TRBD2. The CDR3 contains 16 residues. Unmatched junction bases numbered 7, after V lost 3 bases and J lost 6 bases. Germline CDR1 is WSHSY and CDR2 is SAAADI.

This chain connects TRBV4-3 to TRBJ1-1; unclear D gene. CDR1 is LGHNA and CDR2 is YSLEER in the germline V gene. This CDR3 has 14 residues. V gave up 4 bases and J gave up 1 base, with 10 bases separating them. CDR3 region: CASSPSWQNTEAFF. The CDR3 DNA sequence: TGCGCCAGCAGCCCGTCGTGGCAGAACACTGAAGCTTTCTTT.